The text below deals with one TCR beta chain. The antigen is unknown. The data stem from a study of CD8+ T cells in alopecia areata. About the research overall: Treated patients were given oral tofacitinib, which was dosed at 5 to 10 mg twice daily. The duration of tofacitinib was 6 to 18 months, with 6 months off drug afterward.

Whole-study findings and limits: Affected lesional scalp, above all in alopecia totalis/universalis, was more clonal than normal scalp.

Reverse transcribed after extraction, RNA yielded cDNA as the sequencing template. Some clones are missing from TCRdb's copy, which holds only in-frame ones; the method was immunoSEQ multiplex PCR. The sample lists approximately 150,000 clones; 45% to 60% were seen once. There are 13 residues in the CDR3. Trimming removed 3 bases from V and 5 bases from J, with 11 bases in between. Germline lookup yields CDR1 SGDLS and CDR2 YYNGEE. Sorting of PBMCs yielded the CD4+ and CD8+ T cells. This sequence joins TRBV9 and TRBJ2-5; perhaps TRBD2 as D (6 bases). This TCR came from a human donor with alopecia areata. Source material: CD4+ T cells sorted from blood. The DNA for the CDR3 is TGTGCCAGCAGCGGGACCAGCGGGGAGACCCAGTACTTC. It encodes CASSGTSGETQYF. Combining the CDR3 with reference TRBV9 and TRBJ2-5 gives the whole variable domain DSGVTQTPKHLITATGQRVTLRCSPRSGDLSVYWYQQSLDQGLQFLIQYYNGEERAKGNILERFSAQQFPDLHSELNLSSLELGDSALYFCASSGTSGETQYFGPGTRLLVL.